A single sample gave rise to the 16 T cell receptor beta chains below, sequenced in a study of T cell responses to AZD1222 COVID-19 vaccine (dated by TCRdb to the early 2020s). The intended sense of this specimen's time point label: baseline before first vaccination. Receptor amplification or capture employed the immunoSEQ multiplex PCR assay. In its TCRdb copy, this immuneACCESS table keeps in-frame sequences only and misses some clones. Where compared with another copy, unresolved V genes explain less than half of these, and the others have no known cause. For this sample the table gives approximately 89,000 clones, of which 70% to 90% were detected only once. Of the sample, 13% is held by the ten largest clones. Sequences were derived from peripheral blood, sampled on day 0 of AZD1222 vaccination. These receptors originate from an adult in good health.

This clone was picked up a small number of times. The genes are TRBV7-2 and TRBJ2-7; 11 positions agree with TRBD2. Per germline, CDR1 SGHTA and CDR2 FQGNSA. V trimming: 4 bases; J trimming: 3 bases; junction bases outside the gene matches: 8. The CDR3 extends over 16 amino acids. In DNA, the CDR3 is TGTGCCAGCAGCTCTCCGACTAGCGGGGCGGTCTACGAGCAGTACTTC. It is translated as CASSSPTSGAVYEQYF.

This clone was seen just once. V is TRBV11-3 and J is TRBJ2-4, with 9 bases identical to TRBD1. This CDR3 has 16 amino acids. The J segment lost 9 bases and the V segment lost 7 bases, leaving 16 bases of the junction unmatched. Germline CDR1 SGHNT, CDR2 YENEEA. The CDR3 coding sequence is TGTGCCAGCAAGCGACCGGGACAGGGTTTAAGAATCATTCAGTACTTC. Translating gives CASKRPGQGLRIIQYF. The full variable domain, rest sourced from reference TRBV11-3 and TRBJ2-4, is EAGVVQSPRYKIIEKKQPVAFWCNPISGHNTLYWYLQNLGQGPELLIRYENEEAVDDSQLPKDRFSAERLKGVDSTLKIQPAELGDSAVYLCASKRPGQGLRIIQYFGAGTRLSVL.

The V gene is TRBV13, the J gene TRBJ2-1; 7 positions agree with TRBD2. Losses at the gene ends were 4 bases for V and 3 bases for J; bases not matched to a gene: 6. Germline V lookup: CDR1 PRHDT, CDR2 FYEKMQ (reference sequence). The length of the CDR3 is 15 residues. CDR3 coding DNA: TGTGCCAGCAGCTCCGGGGGGTTGGGCTACAATGAGCAGTTCTTC. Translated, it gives CASSSGGLGYNEQFF.

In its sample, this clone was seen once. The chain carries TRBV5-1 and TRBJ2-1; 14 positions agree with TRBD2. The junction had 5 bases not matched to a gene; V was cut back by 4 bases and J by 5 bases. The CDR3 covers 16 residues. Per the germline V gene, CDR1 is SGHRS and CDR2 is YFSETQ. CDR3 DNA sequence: TGCGCCAGCAGCCTGGGACTAGCGGGGGCCCACAATGAGCAGTTCTTC. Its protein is CASSLGLAGAHNEQFF.

The CDR3 bases are TGTGCCATCAGTGAAGGCAGGGGAAATTCACCCCTCCACTTT. Protein product: CAISEGRGNSPLHF. This rearrangement joins TRBV10-3 to TRBJ1-6; D is perhaps TRBD1 (6 bases). CDR1 is ENHRY, CDR2 SYGVKD, per germline. The CDR3 totals 14 residues. V lost 3 bases and J 7 bases, leaving 10 bases between the germline ends.

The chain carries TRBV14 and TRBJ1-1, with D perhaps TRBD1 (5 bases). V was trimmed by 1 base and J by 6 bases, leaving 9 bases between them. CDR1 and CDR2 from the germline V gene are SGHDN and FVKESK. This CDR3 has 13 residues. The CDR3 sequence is CASSQAGTSEAFF. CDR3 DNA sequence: TGTGCCAGCAGCCAAGCCGGGACCTCTGAAGCTTTCTTT.

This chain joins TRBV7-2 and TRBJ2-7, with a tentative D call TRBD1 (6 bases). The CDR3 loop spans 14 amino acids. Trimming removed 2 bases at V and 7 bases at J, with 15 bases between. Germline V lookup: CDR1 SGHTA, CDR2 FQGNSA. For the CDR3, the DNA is TGTGCCAGCAGCTTAACCGGACAGTCTTGGGAGCAGTACTTC. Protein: CASSLTGQSWEQYF.

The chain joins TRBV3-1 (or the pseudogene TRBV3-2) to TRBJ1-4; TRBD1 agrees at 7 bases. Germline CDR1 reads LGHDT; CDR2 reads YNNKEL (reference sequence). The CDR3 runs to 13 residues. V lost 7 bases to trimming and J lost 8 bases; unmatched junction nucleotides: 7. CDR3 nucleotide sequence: TGTGCCAGCACTCCGGGACAGACCGAAAAACTGTTTTTT. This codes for CASTPGQTEKLFF.

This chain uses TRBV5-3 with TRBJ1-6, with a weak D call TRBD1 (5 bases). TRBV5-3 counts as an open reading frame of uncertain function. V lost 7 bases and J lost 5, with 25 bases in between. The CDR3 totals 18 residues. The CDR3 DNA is TGTGCCAGACAACGGACACTAGAATCTCGGCGCGATAATTCACCCCTCCACTTT. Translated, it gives CARQRTLESRRDNSPLHF.

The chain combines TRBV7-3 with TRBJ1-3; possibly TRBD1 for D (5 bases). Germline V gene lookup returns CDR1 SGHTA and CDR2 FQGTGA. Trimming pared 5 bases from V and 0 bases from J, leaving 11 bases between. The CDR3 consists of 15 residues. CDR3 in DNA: TGTGCCAGCAGCCTCGGGACGGACTCTGGAAACACCATATATTTT. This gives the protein CASSLGTDSGNTIYF.

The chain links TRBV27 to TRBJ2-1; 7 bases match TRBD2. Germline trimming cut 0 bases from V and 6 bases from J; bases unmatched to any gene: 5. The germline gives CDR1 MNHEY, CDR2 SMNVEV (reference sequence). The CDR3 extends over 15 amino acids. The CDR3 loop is CASSLSWRGFNEQFF. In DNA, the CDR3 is TGTGCCAGCAGTTTATCCTGGCGGGGGTTCAATGAGCAGTTCTTC.

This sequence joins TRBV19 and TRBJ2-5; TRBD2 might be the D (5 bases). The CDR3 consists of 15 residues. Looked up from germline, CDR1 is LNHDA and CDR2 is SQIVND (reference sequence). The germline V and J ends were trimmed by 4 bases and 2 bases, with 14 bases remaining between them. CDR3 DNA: TGTGCCAGTAGTAGAAGGACGGACTCTCAAGAGACCCAGTACTTC. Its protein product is CASSRRTDSQETQYF.

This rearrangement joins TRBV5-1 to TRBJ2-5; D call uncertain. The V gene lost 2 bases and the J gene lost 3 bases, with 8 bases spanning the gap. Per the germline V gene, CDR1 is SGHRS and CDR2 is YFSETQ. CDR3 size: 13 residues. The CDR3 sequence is CASSFMAEETQYF. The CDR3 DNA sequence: TGCGCCAGCAGCTTTATGGCAGAAGAGACCCAGTACTTC.

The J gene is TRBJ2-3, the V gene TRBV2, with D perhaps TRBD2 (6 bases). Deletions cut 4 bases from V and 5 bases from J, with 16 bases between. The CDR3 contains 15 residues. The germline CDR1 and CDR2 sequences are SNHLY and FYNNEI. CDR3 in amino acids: CASSARAGGGDTQYF. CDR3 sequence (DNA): TGTGCCAGCAGTGCGCGAGCGGGTGGAGGAGATACGCAGTATTTT.

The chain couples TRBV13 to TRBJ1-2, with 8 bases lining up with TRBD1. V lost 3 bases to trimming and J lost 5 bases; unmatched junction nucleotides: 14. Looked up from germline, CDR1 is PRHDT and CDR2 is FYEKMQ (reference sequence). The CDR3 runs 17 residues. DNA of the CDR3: TGTGCCAGCAGCTTCCGCTCGGGCCAGGGGGCAGGTTATGGCTACACCTTC. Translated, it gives CASSFRSGQGAGYGYTF.

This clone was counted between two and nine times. The DNA for the CDR3 is TGTGCCAGCAGCAAACCAACGACGGGGAACACTGAAGCTTTCTTT. Translating gives CASSKPTTGNTEAFF. This chain connects TRBV21-1 to TRBJ1-1. TRBV21-1 is a listed pseudogene. The CDR3 sequence is 15 residues long.